The sequence of this T cell receptor beta chain was determined in a study of beta chain features in type 1 diabetes. Germline V gives CDR1 SEHNR, CDR2 FQNEAQ (reference sequence). This CDR3 region has 17 residues. Trimming removed 2 bases from V and 4 bases from J; junction bases left unmatched: 11. Expressed TCRB transcripts were sequenced, since all the RNA that had been isolated was reverse transcribed. TCRdb's copy holds only in-frame clones and misses some; the assay was immunoSEQ multiplex PCR. There are about 240,000 clones in the sample; 27% occur only once, and under 4.5% lies in the top ten.

Material: central memory CD4+ T cells from blood. This TCR derives from a man aged 30 to 39 in good health. This rearrangement joins TRBV7-9 to TRBJ2-1; 7 nucleotides agree with TRBD1. The CDR3 DNA is TGTGCCAGCAGCTTAAAGACAGGGTCGAACCATTACAATGAGCAGTTCTTC. It codes for CASSLKTGSNHYNEQFF. The whole variable domain, filled in from reference TRBV7-9 and TRBJ2-1, reads DTGVSQNPRHKITKRGQNVTFRCDPISEHNRLYWYRQTLGQGPEFLTYFQNEAQLEKSRLLSDRFSAERPKGSFSTLEIQRTEQGDSAMYLCASSLKTGSNHYNEQFFGPGTRLTVL.